The 27 T cell receptor beta chains listed next were all sequenced from one sample in a study of shared clonotypes between healthy human individuals. The method was immunoSEQ multiplex PCR; TCRdb's version includes in-frame clones alone and lacks a portion of them. Of 2 million to 2.5 million clones in the sample, approximately 93% were seen once. Material: naive CD4+ T cells from PBMCs. The subset was: CD45RA+ positively selected. These receptors all stem from a man between 18 and 29 years old in good health. Some clones in this sample may be carry-over from other donors' samples.

The V and J genes are TRBV5-1 and TRBJ2-5; D not certain. The CDR3 runs to 16 residues. CDR1 and CDR2 from the germline V gene are SGHRS and YFSETQ. V was cut by 1 base and J by 6 bases, with 19 bases left in between. DNA for the CDR3: TGCGCCAGCAGCTTGTGGGCAGACGCCGCAAGAAAGACCCAGTACTTC. Protein sequence: CASSLWADAARKTQYF.

The gene calls are TRBV5-1 and TRBJ2-1; TRBD1 aligns across 7 bases. The J segment lost 9 bases and the V segment lost 7 bases, leaving 10 bases of the junction unmatched. Germline V gene sequence: CDR1 SGHRS, CDR2 YFSETQ. The CDR3 has 13 amino acids. The CDR3 loop reads CASGYRGSTEQFF. In nucleotides, the CDR3 is TGCGCCAGCGGATACAGGGGTAGTACTGAGCAGTTCTTC.

The gene calls are TRBV5-1 and TRBJ2-2; 7 nucleotides match TRBD2. Unmatched junction bases numbered 6, after V lost 4 bases and J lost 6 bases. This CDR3 is built from 14 residues. Per the germline V gene, CDR1 is SGHRS and CDR2 is YFSETQ. The CDR3 spells CASSTTAGAGELFF. CDR3 coding DNA: TGCGCCAGCAGCACAACGGCGGGAGCCGGGGAGCTGTTTTTT.

The chain couples TRBV19 to TRBJ1-2, with unresolved D. Per the germline V gene, CDR1 is LNHDA and CDR2 is SQIVND (reference sequence). This CDR3 contains 16 residues. V lost 1 base to trimming and J lost 0 bases, with 12 bases between them. CDR3 sequence reads: CASSIGGGGANYGYTF. The CDR3 region has the DNA TGTGCCAGTAGTATAGGTGGCGGCGGTGCTAACTATGGCTACACCTTC. Looking up the rest from reference TRBV19 and TRBJ1-2 gives the full variable domain: DGGITQSPKYLFRKEGQNVTLSCEQNLNHDAMYWYRQDPGQGLRLIYYSQIVNDFQKGDIAEGYSVSREKKESFPLTVTSAQKNPTAFYLCASSIGGGGANYGYTFGSGTRLTVV.

The chain joins TRBV11-2 to TRBJ2-2, with 7 positions matching TRBD2. After removal of 4 bases from V and 0 bases from J, the junction contained 8 bases not matched to a gene. The CDR3 is made up of 17 amino acids. Per germline, CDR1 SGHAT and CDR2 FQNNGV. CDR3 sequence: CASSSRGVATNTGELFF. The DNA for the CDR3 is TGTGCCAGCAGCTCCCGGGGGGTAGCGACGAACACCGGGGAGCTGTTTTTT.

The rearrangement uses TRBV18 and TRBJ2-7, with 7 bases matching TRBD1. Losses at the gene ends were 5 bases for V and 2 bases for J; bases not matched to a gene: 6. The CDR3 is made up of 14 amino acids. CDR1 is KGHSH and CDR2 is LQKENI in the germline V gene. This CDR3 is CASSSETGTYEQYF. CDR3 sequence (DNA): TGTGCCAGCTCATCGGAGACAGGGACCTACGAGCAGTACTTC.

As concerns this clone: Additional DNA sequences in this sample encode the identical CDR3. The V and J genes are TRBV28 and TRBJ1-2; D unresolved. V was shortened by 5 bases and J by 2 bases, with 6 bases between the two germline ends. CDR1 and CDR2 (germline): MDHEN, SYDVKM. The CDR3 is 12 residues long. CDR3 in amino acids: CASSLNNYGYTF. CDR3 DNA sequence: TGTGCCAGCAGTCTAAACAACTATGGCTACACCTTC.

This clone was observed a single time. V gene TRBV5-1 combines with J gene TRBJ2-2; D is perhaps TRBD2 (5 bases). This CDR3 is 15 amino acids long. CDR1 and CDR2 from the germline V gene are SGHRS and YFSETQ. V lost 0 bases and J 5 bases, leaving 11 bases between the germline ends. CDR3 loop: CASSLASLGTGELFF. In DNA form, the CDR3 reads TGCGCCAGCAGCTTGGCTAGCTTGGGTACCGGGGAGCTGTTTTTT.

The chain links TRBV7-3 to TRBJ2-2; D remains ambiguous. CDR3 length equals 13 residues. Germline loops: CDR1 SGHTA, CDR2 FQGTGA. Between the trimmed V and J ends, which lost 5 bases and 7 bases, there was a span of 11 bases. The CDR3 spells CASSRGVNGELFF. In DNA, the CDR3 is TGTGCCAGCAGCCGTGGAGTTAACGGGGAGCTGTTTTTT.

The V call is TRBV28, the J call TRBJ2-1; D is unclear. V lost 5 bases and J 11 bases, leaving 19 bases between the germline ends. CDR1 is MDHEN, CDR2 SYDVKM, per germline. This CDR3 has 14 residues. As DNA, the CDR3 is TGTGCCAGCAGTGGGGTGTCCGGATTCAGAAAGCAGTTCTTC. This translates into CASSGVSGFRKQFF.

The chain carries TRBV5-4 and TRBJ2-2; tentative D call: TRBD1 (6 bases). Per the germline V gene, CDR1 is SGHNT and CDR2 is YYREEE (reference sequence). Trimming cost V 0 bases and J 7 bases, with 19 bases left between them. The CDR3 is 17 amino acids. The DNA of the CDR3 is TGTGCCAGCAGCTTGGTGGGGGCTACCCGAGGCATCGGGGAGCTGTTTTTT. Protein product: CASSLVGATRGIGELFF.

The chain links TRBV4-2 to TRBJ2-7; 8 bases are shared with TRBD2. The CDR3 is 20 residues long. J lost 0 bases, V lost 2 bases, and 18 bases had no gene match. Looked up from germline, CDR1 is LGHNA and CDR2 is YNFKEQ. The CDR3, as DNA: TGTGCCAGCAGCCAATACAGAGGGGCGGGGCTAGCGGGTATCTCCTACGAGCAGTACTTC. Its translation is CASSQYRGAGLAGISYEQYF.

V is TRBV18 and J is TRBJ1-3; 10 bases are a match to TRBD1. The CDR3 is made up of 20 amino acids. The V and J ends lost 6 bases and 4 bases, in that order; junction bases with no gene match: 21. Germline assignment: CDR1 KGHSH and CDR2 LQKENI. This CDR3 is CASSPWLSGQGKNYGNTIYF. CDR3 sequence (DNA): TGTGCCAGCTCGCCCTGGCTTTCGGGACAGGGGAAGAATTACGGAAACACCATATATTTT.

A single count supports this clone. The chain links TRBV5-8 to TRBJ1-3; no clear D. The CDR3 totals 14 residues. Trimming shortened V by 5 bases and J by 5 bases, and 14 bases separated the two germline ends. The germline CDR1 and CDR2 sequences are SGHTS and YDEGEE. CDR3 DNA sequence: TGTGCCAGCAGGACGCGGGTTTTCCGAAACACCATATATTTT. Amino acid sequence: CASRTRVFRNTIYF.

The chain joins TRBV5-5 to TRBJ2-7; a weak D match, TRBD2 (7 bases). Germline V lookup: CDR1 SGHKS, CDR2 YYEKEE (reference sequence). The CDR3 length is 17 residues. Trimming stripped 4 bases from V and 0 bases from J, with 20 bases between. CDR3 region: CASSPAPSGGSSYEQYF. The CDR3 nucleotides read TGTGCCAGCAGCCCCGCCCCCTCGGGGGGCAGCTCCTACGAGCAGTACTTC.

This chain uses TRBV5-4 with TRBJ2-7; 7 bases are a match to TRBD1. The CDR3 consists of 18 residues. Per germline, CDR1 SGHNT and CDR2 YYREEE (reference sequence). Trimming at V came to 4 bases and at J to 0 bases, leaving 16 bases not matched to a gene. CDR3 sequence: CASSPQPGQLRGSYEQYF. In nucleotides, the CDR3 is TGTGCCAGCAGCCCCCAACCGGGACAGCTAAGGGGCTCCTACGAGCAGTACTTC.

This chain joins TRBV2 and TRBJ2-6, with 7 bases fitting TRBD1. J lost 0 bases, V lost 10 bases, and 15 bases had no gene match. The CDR3 spans 18 residues. Germline CDR1 and CDR2: SNHLY and FYNNEI. DNA of the CDR3: TGTGCCAACCAACAAGGGGACAGCCCTAACTCTGGGGCCAACGTCCTGACTTTC. Its protein product is CANQQGDSPNSGANVLTF.

Points on this clone: The same CDR3 also results from other DNA sequences found in this sample. The chain combines TRBV28 with TRBJ2-5; D unresolved. The end of the DNA fits TRBJ2-7 better, so the J call may be wrong. CDR3 length: 11 residues. Germline values: CDR1 MDHEN, CDR2 SYDVKM. The CDR3 DNA sequence: TGTGCCAGCAGTTTGAACTACGAGCAGTACTTC. This codes for CASSLNYEQYF.

The chain recombines TRBV5-1 with TRBJ2-7, with a weak D call TRBD2 (6 bases). Per germline, CDR1 SGHRS and CDR2 YFSETQ. Trimming cost V 4 bases and J 4 bases, with 18 bases left between them. The CDR3 consists of 15 residues. The CDR3 is CASSKGTRGVYEQYF. CDR3 in DNA: TGCGCCAGCAGCAAAGGGACTCGAGGGGTTTACGAGCAGTACTTC.

The chain has TRBV9 and TRBJ1-1; tentatively, D is TRBD1 (6 bases). The germline CDR1 and CDR2 sequences are SGDLS and YYNGEE. V was trimmed by 5 bases and J by 1 base, leaving 9 bases between them. The length of the CDR3 is 13 residues. Here the CDR3 reads CASRGQQNTEAFF. The CDR3 region has the DNA TGTGCCAGCAGAGGACAGCAGAACACTGAAGCTTTCTTT.

CDR3 loop: CASSLWFASGSSYNEQFF. The CDR3 DNA reads TGTGCCAGCAGCTTGTGGTTCGCTAGCGGGAGCTCCTACAATGAGCAGTTCTTC. The chain is built from TRBV5-8 and TRBJ2-1, with 10 nucleotides matching TRBD2. V trimming: 1 base; J trimming: 0 bases; junction bases outside the gene matches: 7. Germline assignment: CDR1 SGHTS and CDR2 YDEGEE. This CDR3 has 18 amino acids.

This clone was seen once. J is TRBJ2-7 and V is TRBV11-2; TRBD1 is a possible D gene (5 bases). V was clipped by 4 bases and J by 1 base, with 11 bases between them. Germline CDR1 is SGHAT and CDR2 is FQNNGV. The CDR3 has 14 amino acids. The CDR3 loop reads CASSYHDSSYEQYF. For the CDR3, the DNA is TGTGCCAGCAGCTACCACGACAGTTCCTACGAGCAGTACTTC. Looking up the rest from reference TRBV11-2 and TRBJ2-7 gives the full variable domain: EAGVAQSPRYKIIEKRQSVAFWCNPISGHATLYWYQQILGQGPKLLIQFQNNGVVDDSQLPKDRFSAERLKGVDSTLKIQPAKLEDSAVYLCASSYHDSSYEQYFGPGTRLTVT.

The genes are TRBV9 and TRBJ2-1, with 7 bases fitting TRBD2. This CDR3 contains 15 residues. V lost 2 bases and J lost 7; bases outside the gene matches: 9. Per the germline V gene, CDR1 is SGDLS and CDR2 is YYNGEE. The CDR3 DNA reads as TGTGCCAGCAGCGTGGGTGGACTAGGAGGGAATGAGCAGTTCTTC. Protein sequence: CASSVGGLGGNEQFF.

The chain recombines TRBV19 with TRBJ1-1; D unclear. V was trimmed by 3 bases and J by 0 bases, leaving 8 bases between them. The CDR3 has 14 amino acids. Per germline, CDR1 LNHDA and CDR2 SQIVND (reference sequence). The CDR3 protein is CASSITVVNTEAFF. The CDR3 DNA reads as TGTGCCAGTAGTATCACGGTGGTGAACACTGAAGCTTTCTTT. Complete variable domain (other parts from reference TRBV19 and TRBJ1-1): DGGITQSPKYLFRKEGQNVTLSCEQNLNHDAMYWYRQDPGQGLRLIYYSQIVNDFQKGDIAEGYSVSREKKESFPLTVTSAQKNPTAFYLCASSITVVNTEAFFGQGTRLTVV.

Regarding this clone: Other DNA sequences in this sample translate to the same CDR3. This rearrangement joins TRBV9 to TRBJ2-2; D unresolved. CDR1 SGDLS and CDR2 YYNGEE come from the germline V gene. The CDR3 sequence is 14 residues long. The V gene lost 0 bases and the J gene lost 5 bases, with 8 bases spanning the gap. The CDR3 here is CASSVDGRTGELFF. As DNA, the CDR3 is TGTGCCAGCAGCGTAGACGGGCGGACCGGGGAGCTGTTTTTT. Combining the CDR3 with reference TRBV9 and TRBJ2-2 gives the whole variable domain DSGVTQTPKHLITATGQRVTLRCSPRSGDLSVYWYQQSLDQGLQFLIQYYNGEERAKGNILERFSAQQFPDLHSELNLSSLELGDSALYFCASSVDGRTGELFFGEGSRLTVL.

This clone came up once. The rearrangement links TRBV30 to TRBJ1-2, with TRBD1 identical over 9 bases. V gave up 3 bases and J gave up 8 bases; unmatched junction bases: 7. The CDR3 length is 13 residues. Germline lookup yields CDR1 GTSNPN and CDR2 SVGIG (reference sequence). The CDR3 DNA reads TGTGCCTGGAGCGACTGGACAGGGGAGGGCTACACCTTC. It encodes CAWSDWTGEGYTF.

This chain connects TRBV5-1 to TRBJ2-5, with a weak D call TRBD1 (5 bases). Germline-derived CDR1 and CDR2 are SGHRS and YFSETQ. The ends were cut back, 0 bases at V and 4 bases at J, with 13 bases in the middle. This CDR3 has 15 amino acids. CDR3 protein: CASSLGAGQGETQYF. DNA of the CDR3: TGCGCCAGCAGCTTGGGGGCAGGGCAGGGAGAGACCCAGTACTTC.